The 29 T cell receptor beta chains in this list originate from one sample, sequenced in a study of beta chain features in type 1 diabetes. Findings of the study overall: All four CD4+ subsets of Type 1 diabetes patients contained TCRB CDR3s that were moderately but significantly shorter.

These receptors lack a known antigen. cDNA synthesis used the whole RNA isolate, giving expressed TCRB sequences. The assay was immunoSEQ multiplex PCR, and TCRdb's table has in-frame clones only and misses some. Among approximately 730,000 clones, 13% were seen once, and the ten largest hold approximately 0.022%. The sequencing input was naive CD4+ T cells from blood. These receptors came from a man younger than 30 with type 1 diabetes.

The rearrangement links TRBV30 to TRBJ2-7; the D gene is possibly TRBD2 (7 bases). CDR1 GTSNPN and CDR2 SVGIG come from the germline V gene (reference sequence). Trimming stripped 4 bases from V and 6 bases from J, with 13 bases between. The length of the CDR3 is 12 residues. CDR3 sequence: CAWKPGGLEQYF. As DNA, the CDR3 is TGTGCCTGGAAGCCGGGGGGCCTCGAGCAGTACTTC. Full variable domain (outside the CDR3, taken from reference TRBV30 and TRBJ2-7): SQTIHQWPATLVQPVGSPLSLECTVEGTSNPNLYWYRQAAGRGLQLLFYSVGIGQISSEVPQNLSASRPQDRQFILSSKKLLLSDSGFYLCAWKPGGLEQYFGPGTRLTVT.

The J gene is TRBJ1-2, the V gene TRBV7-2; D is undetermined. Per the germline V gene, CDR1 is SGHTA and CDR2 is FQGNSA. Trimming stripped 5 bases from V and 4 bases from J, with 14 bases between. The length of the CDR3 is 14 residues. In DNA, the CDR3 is TGTGCCAGCAGCCTAAACACGGCGTTCTATGGCTACACCTTC. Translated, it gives CASSLNTAFYGYTF.

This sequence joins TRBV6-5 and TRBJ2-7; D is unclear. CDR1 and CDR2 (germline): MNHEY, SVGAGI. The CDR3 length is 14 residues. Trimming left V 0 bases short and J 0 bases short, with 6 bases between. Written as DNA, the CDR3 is TGTGCCAGCAGTTACTCTTGGAACTCCTACGAGCAGTACTTC. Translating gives CASSYSWNSYEQYF.

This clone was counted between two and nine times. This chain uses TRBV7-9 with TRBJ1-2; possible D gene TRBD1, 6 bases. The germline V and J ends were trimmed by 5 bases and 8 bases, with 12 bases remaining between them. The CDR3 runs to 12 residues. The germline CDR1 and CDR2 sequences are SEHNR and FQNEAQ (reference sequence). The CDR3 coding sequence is TGTGCCAGCAGCGAAGTGGGGGGCGGCTACACCTTC. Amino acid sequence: CASSEVGGGYTF.

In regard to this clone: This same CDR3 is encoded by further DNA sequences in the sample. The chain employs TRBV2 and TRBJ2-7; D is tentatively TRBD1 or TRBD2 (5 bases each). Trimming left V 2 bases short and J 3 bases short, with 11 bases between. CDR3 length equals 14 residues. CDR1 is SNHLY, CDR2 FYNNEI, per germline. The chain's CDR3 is CASSEQGPDYEQYF. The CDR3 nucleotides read TGTGCCAGCAGTGAACAGGGACCTGACTACGAGCAGTACTTC.

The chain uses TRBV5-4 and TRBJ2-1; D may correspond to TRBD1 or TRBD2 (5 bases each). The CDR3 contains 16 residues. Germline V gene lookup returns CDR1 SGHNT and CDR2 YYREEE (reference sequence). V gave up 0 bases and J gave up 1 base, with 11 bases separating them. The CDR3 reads CASSLVRESSYNEQFF. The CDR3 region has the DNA TGTGCCAGCAGCTTGGTCAGGGAGAGTTCCTACAATGAGCAGTTCTTC.

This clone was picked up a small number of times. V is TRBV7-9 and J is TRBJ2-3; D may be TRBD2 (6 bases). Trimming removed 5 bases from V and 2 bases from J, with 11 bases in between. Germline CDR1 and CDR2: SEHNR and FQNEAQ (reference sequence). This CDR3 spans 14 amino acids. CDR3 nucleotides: TGTGCCAGCAGCCCCCGGGGGACCACAGATACGCAGTATTTT. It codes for CASSPRGTTDTQYF.

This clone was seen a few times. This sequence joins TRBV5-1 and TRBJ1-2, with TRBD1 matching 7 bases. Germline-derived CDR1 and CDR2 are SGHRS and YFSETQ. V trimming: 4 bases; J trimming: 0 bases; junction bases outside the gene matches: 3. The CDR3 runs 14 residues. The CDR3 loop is CASSKGQTNYGYTF. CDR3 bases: TGCGCCAGCAGCAAGGGACAGACTAACTATGGCTACACCTTC. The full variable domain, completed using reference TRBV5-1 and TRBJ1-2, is KAGVTQTPRYLIKTRGQQVTLSCSPISGHRSVSWYQQTPGQGLQFLFEYFSETQRNKGNFPGRFSGRQFSNSRSEMNVSTLELGDSALYLCASSKGQTNYGYTFGSGTRLTVV.

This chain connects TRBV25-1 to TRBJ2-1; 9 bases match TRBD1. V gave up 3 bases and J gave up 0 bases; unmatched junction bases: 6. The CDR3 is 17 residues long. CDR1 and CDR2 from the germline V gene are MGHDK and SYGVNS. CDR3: CASSDHDRGSSYNEQFF. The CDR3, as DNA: TGTGCCAGCAGTGATCACGACAGGGGGAGCTCCTACAATGAGCAGTTCTTC.

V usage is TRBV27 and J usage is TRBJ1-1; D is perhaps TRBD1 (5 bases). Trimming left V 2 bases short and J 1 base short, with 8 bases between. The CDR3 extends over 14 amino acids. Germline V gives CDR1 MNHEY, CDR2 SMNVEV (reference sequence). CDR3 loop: CASSLDRGNTEAFF. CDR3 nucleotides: TGTGCCAGCAGTTTAGACAGAGGGAACACTGAAGCTTTCTTT.

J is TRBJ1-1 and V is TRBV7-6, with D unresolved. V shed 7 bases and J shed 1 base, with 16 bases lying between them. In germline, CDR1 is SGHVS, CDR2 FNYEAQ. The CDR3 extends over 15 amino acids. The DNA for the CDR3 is TGTGCCAGCACCCCCTATGGTGGACCGAACACTGAAGCTTTCTTT. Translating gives CASTPYGGPNTEAFF.

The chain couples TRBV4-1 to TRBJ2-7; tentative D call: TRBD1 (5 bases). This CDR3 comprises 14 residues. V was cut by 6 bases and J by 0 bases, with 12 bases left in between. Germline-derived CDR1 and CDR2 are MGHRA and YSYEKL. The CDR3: CASSRQLTSYEQYF. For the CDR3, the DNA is TGCGCCAGCAGTAGACAGCTCACCTCCTACGAGCAGTACTTC.

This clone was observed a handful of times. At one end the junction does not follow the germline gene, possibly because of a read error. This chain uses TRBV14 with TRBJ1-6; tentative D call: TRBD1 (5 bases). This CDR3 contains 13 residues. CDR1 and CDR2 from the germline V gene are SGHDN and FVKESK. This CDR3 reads CASSQGAVEALHF. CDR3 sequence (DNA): TGTGCCAGCAGTCAAGGGGCGGTGGAGGCCCTCCACTTT.

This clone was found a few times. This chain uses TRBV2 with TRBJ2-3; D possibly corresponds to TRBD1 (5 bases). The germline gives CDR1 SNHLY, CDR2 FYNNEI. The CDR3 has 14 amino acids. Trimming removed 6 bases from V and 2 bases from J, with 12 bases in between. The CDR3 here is CASSLTAPTDTQYF. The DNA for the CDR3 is TGTGCCAGCAGCCTGACAGCTCCCACAGATACGCAGTATTTT. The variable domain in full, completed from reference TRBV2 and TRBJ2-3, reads EPEVTQTPSHQVTQMGQEVILRCVPISNHLYFYWYRQILGQKVEFLVSFYNNEISEKSEIFDDQFSVERPDGSNFTLKIRSTKLEDSAMYFCASSLTAPTDTQYFGPGTRLTVL.

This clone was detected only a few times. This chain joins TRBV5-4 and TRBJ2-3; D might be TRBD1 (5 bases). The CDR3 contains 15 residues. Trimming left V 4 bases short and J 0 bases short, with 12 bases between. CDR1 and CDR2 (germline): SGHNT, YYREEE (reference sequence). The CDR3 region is CASSMGPGSTDTQYF. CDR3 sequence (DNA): TGTGCCAGCAGCATGGGGCCGGGTAGCACAGATACGCAGTATTTT.

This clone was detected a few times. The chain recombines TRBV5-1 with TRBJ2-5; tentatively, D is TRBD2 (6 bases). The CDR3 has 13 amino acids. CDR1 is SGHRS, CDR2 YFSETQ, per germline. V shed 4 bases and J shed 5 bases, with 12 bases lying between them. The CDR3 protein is CASSLRDLETQYF. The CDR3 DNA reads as TGCGCCAGCAGCCTCCGGGACTTGGAGACCCAGTACTTC. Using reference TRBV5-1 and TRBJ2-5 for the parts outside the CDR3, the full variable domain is KAGVTQTPRYLIKTRGQQVTLSCSPISGHRSVSWYQQTPGQGLQFLFEYFSETQRNKGNFPGRFSGRQFSNSRSEMNVSTLELGDSALYLCASSLRDLETQYFGPGTRLLVL.

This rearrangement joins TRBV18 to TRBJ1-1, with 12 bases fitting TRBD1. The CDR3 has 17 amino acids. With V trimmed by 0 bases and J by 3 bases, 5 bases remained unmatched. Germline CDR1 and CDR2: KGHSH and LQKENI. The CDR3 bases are TGTGCCAGCTCACCACCGGGGACAGGGGGCTGGTACACTGAAGCTTTCTTT. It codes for CASSPPGTGGWYTEAFF.

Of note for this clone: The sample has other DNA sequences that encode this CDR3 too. The DNA of the CDR3 is TGTGCCACCAGCAGAGATGCAGGACAGGGTGATGGCTACACCTTC. Amino acids: CATSRDAGQGDGYTF. The gene calls are TRBV15 and TRBJ1-2; 8 bases map to TRBD1. The CDR3 spans 15 residues. The trim removed 0 bases at V and 6 bases at J, leaving 6 bases unmatched. Germline-derived CDR1 and CDR2 are LNHNV and YYDKDF (reference sequence).

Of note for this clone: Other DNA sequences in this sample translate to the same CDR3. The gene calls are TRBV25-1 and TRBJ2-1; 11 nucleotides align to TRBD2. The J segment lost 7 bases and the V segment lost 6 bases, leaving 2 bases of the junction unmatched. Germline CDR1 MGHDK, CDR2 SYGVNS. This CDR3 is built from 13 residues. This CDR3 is CASRLAGGNEQFF. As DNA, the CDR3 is TGTGCCAGCAGGCTAGCGGGGGGTAATGAGCAGTTCTTC.

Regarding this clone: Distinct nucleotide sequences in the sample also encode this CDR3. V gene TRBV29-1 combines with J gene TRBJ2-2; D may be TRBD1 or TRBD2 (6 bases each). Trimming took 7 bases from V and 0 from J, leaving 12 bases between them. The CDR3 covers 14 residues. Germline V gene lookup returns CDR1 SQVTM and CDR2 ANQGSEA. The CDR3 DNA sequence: TGCAGCGGGGTGAGGGGGGCGAACACCGGGGAGCTGTTTTTT. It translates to CSGVRGANTGELFF.

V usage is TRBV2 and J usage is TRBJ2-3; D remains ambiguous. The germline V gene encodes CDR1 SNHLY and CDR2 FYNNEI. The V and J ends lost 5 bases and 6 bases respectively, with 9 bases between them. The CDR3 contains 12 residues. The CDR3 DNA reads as TGTGCCAGCAGTAGGGCCGAGGATACGCAGTATTTT. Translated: CASSRAEDTQYF.

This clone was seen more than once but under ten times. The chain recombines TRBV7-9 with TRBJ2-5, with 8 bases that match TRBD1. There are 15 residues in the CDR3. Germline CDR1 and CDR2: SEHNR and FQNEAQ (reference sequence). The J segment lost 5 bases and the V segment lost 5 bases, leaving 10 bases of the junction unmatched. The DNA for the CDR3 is TGTGCCAGCAGCGACCGAGGACAGGGACTGGAGACCCAGTACTTC. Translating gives CASSDRGQGLETQYF.

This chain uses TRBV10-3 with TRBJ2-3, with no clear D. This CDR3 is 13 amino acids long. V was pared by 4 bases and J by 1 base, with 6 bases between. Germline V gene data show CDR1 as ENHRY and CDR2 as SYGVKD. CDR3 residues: CAISGGGTDTQYF. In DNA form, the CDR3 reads TGTGCCATCAGTGGTGGGGGCACAGATACGCAGTATTTT.

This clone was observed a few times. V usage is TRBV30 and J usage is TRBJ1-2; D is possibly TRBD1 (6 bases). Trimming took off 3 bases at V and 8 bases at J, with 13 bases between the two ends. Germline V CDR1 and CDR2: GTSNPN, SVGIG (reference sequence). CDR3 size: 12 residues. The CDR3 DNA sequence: TGTGCCTGGAGCATAGGGGGAGACGGCTACACCTTC. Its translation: CAWSIGGDGYTF.

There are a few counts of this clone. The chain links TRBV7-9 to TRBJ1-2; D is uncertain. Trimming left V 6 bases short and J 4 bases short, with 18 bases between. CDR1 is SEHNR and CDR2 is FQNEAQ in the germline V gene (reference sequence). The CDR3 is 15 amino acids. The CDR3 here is CASSRSETSLYGYTF. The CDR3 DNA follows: TGTGCCAGCAGTCGATCAGAGACTTCCCTCTATGGCTACACCTTC.

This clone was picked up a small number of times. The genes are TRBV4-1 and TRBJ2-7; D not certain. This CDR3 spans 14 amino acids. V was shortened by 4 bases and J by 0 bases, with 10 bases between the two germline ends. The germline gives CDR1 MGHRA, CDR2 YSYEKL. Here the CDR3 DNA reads TGCGCCAGCAGCCCTCAGGACGCCTCCTACGAGCAGTACTTC. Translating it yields CASSPQDASYEQYF.

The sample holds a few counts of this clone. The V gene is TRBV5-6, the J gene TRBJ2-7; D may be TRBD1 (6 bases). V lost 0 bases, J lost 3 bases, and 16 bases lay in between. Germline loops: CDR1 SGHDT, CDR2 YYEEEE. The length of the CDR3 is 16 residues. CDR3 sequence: CASSLVGTSALYEQYF. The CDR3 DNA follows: TGTGCCAGCAGCTTGGTGGGGACATCGGCCCTCTACGAGCAGTACTTC. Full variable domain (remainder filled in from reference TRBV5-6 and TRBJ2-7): DAGVTQSPTHLIKTRGQQVTLRCSPKSGHDTVSWYQQALGQGPQFIFQYYEEEERQRGNFPDRFSGHQFPNYSSELNVNALLLGDSALYLCASSLVGTSALYEQYFGPGTRLTVT.

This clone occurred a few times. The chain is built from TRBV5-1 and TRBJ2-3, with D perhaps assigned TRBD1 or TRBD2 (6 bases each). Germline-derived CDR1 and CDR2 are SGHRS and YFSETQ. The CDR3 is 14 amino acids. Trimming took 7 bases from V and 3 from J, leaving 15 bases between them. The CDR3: CASFMGGQTDTQYF. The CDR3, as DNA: TGCGCCAGCTTTATGGGGGGCCAAACAGATACGCAGTATTTT.

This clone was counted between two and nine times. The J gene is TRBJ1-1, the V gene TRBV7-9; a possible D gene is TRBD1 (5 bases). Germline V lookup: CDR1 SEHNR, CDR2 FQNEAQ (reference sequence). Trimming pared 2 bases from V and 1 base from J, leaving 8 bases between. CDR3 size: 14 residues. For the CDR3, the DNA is TGTGCCAGCAGCTTAAGGGGCGCGAACACTGAAGCTTTCTTT. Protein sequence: CASSLRGANTEAFF.